The 5 T cell receptor beta chains below all came from one sample that was sequenced in a study of response to subunit inactivated influenza vaccine. TCRdb reanalysed the RT-PCR reads using MiXCR and keeps one entry per CDR3 protein. The sample yields 150,000 or so distinct CDR3 sequences, about 10% seen once. The material was CD8+ T cells sorted from PBMCs, obtained about 24 months after vaccination. These receptors were obtained from a man in his fifties or sixties who received an inactivated influenza vaccine.

The chain links TRBV7-9 to TRBJ2-7; 8 nucleotides match TRBD1. The germline V gene encodes CDR1 SEHNR and CDR2 FQNEAQ (reference sequence). The V segment lost 7 bases and the J segment 1 base; nucleotides outside the gene matches: 6. This CDR3 has 14 residues. DNA for the CDR3: TGTGCCAGCACCTCAGGGGGCGATTCCTACGAGCAGTACTTC. Its translation: CASTSGGDSYEQYF.

The gene calls are TRBV7-8 and TRBJ2-2, with D possibly being TRBD1 (6 bases). The CDR3 is 17 amino acids. The V and J ends lost 3 bases and 0 bases respectively, with 14 bases between them. The germline V gene has CDR1 SGHVS and CDR2 FQNEAQ. CDR3 coding DNA: TGTGCCAGCAGCTTTAACGGCAGGGGACCGAACACCGGGGAGCTGTTTTTT. Protein: CASSFNGRGPNTGELFF.

CDR3 nucleotides: TGTGCCAGCAGTGGAGAGACAGTCCTGGATACGCAGTATTTT. Amino acid sequence: CASSGETVLDTQYF. V gene TRBV2 combines with J gene TRBJ2-3; maybe TRBD1 (5 bases). The germline V gene encodes CDR1 SNHLY and CDR2 FYNNEI. V was pared by 4 bases and J by 6 bases, with 14 bases between. CDR3 length equals 14 residues.

In this sample, this clonotype turned up a few times. The J gene is TRBJ2-1, the V gene TRBV28; D is unresolved. CDR1 and CDR2 from the germline V gene are MDHEN and SYDVKM. The CDR3 runs 13 residues. V was clipped by 6 bases and J by 4 bases, with 10 bases between them. CDR3 nucleotides: TGTGCCAGCAGATTAAATAGTTACAATGAGCAGTTCTTC. Encoded protein: CASRLNSYNEQFF.

This clonotype was recorded a few times. J is TRBJ2-7 and V is TRBV28; perhaps TRBD1 as D (6 bases). Trimming took off 5 bases at V and 2 bases at J, with 19 bases between the two ends. Germline CDR1 and CDR2: MDHEN and SYDVKM. The CDR3 covers 16 residues. The CDR3 loop reads CASSPQGNFPPYEQYF. The CDR3 DNA reads TGTGCCAGCAGTCCACAGGGAAATTTCCCCCCCTACGAGCAGTACTTC. Looking up the rest from reference TRBV28 and TRBJ2-7 gives the full variable domain: DVKVTQSSRYLVKRTGEKVFLECVQDMDHENMFWYRQDPGLGLRLIYFSYDVKMKEKGDIPEGYSVSREKKERFSLILESASTNQTSMYLCASSPQGNFPPYEQYFGPGTRLTVT.